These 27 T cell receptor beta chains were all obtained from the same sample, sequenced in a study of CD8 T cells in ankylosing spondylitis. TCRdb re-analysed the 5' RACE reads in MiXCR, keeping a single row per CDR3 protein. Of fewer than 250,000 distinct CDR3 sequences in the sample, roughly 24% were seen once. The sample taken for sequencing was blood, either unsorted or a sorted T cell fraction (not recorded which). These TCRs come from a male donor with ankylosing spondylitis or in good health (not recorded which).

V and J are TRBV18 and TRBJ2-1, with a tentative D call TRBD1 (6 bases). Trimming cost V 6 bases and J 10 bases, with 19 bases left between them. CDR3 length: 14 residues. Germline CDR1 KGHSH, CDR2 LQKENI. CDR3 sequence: CASSQGGSLREQFF. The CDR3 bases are TGTGCCAGCTCTCAAGGGGGAAGCCTACGGGAGCAGTTCTTC.

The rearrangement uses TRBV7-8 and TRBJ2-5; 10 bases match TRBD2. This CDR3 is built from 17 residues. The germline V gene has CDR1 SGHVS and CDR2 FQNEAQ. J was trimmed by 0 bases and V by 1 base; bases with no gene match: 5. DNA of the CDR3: TGTGCCAGCAGCTTAGGAACCAGCGGGAGGGACCAAGAGACCCAGTACTTC. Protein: CASSLGTSGRDQETQYF.

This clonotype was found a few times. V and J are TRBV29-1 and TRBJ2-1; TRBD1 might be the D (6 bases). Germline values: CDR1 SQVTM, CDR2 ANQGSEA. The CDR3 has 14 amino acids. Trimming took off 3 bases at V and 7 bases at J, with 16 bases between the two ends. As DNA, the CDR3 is TGCAGCGTTGACGGTGACAGGTTAAGGAATGAGCAGTTCTTC. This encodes CSVDGDRLRNEQFF.

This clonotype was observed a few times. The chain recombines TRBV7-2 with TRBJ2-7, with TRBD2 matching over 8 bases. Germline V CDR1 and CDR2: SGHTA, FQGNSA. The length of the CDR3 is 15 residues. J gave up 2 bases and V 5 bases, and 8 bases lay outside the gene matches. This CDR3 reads CASSATGGEAYEQYF. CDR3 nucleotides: TGTGCCAGCAGCGCTACGGGAGGGGAAGCCTACGAGCAGTACTTC.

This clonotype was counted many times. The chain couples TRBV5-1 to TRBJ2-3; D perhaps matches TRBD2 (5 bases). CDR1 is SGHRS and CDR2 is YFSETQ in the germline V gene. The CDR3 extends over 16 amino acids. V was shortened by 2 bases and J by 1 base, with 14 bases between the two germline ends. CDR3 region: CASSFSRVWGTDTQYF. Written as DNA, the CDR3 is TGCGCCAGCAGCTTTTCGCGGGTTTGGGGCACAGATACGCAGTATTTT.

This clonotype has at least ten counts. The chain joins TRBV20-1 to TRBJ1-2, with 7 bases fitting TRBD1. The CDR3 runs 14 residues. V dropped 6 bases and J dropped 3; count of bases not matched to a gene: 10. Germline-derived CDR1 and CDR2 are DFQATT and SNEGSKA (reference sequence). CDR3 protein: CSAIEIQGYYGYTF. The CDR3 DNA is TGCAGTGCCATCGAAATACAGGGGTACTATGGCTACACCTTC.

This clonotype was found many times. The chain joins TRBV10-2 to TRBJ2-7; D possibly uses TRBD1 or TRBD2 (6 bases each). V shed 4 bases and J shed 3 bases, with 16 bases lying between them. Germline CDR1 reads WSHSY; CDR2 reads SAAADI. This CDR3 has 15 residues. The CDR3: CASSGTGGSYYEQYF. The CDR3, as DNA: TGCGCCAGCAGTGGTACCGGGGGCAGTTACTACGAGCAGTACTTC.

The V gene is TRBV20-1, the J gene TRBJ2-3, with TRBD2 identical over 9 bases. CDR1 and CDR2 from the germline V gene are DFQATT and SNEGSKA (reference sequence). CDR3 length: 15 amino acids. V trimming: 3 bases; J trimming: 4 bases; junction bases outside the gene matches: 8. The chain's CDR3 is CSARLIAGAPDTQYF. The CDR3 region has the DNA TGCAGTGCTAGGTTAATAGCGGGAGCCCCAGATACGCAGTATTTT.

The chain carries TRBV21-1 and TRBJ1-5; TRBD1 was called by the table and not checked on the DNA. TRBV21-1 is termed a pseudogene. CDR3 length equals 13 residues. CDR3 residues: CASQGTSCGPQHF. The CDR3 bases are TGTGCCAGCCAGGGGACGTCCTGTGGGCCCCAGCATTTT.

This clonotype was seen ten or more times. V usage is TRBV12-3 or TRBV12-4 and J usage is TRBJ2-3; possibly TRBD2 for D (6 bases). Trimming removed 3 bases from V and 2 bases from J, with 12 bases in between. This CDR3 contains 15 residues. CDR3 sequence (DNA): TGTGCCAGCAGTTTTTATAGCGGCTACACAGATACGCAGTATTTT. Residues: CASSFYSGYTDTQYF.

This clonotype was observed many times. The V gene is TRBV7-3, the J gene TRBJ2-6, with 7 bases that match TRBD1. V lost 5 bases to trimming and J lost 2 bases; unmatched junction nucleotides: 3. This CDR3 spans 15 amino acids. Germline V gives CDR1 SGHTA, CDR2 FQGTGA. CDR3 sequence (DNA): TGTGCCAGCAGCGTGGGACAGCCTGGGGCCAACGTCCTGACTTTC. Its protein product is CASSVGQPGANVLTF.

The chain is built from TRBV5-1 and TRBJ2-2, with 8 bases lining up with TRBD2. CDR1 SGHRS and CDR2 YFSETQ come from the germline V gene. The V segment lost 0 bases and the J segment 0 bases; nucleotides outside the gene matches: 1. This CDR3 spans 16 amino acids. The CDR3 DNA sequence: TGCGCCAGCAGCTTGGTGACTAGCGCGAACACCGGGGAGCTGTTTTTT. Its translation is CASSLVTSANTGELFF.

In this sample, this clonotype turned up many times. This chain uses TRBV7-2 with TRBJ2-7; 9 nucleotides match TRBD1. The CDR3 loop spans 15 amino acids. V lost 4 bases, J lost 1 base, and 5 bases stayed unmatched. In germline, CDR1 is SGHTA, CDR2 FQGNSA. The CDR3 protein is CASSSRTGVSYEQYF. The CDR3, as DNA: TGTGCCAGCAGCTCACGGACAGGGGTTTCCTACGAGCAGTACTTC.

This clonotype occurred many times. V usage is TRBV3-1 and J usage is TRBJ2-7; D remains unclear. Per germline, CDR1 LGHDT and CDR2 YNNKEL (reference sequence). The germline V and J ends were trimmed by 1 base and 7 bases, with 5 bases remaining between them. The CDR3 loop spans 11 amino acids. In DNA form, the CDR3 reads TGTGCCAGCAGCCAAGTTGATGAGCAGTACTTC. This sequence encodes CASSQVDEQYF.

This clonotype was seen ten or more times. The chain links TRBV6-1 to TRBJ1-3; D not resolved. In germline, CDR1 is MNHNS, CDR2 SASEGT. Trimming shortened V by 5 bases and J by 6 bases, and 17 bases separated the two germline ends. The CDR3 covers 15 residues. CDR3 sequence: CASSPSSPPINTIYF. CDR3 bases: TGTGCCAGCAGTCCCTCATCTCCGCCTATAAACACCATATATTTT.

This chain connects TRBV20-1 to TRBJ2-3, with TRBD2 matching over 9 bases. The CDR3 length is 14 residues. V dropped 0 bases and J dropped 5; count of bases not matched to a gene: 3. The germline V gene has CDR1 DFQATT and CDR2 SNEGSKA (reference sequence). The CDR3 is CSARDRREGDTQYF. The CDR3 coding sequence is TGCAGTGCTAGAGATAGGCGGGAGGGAGATACGCAGTATTTT.

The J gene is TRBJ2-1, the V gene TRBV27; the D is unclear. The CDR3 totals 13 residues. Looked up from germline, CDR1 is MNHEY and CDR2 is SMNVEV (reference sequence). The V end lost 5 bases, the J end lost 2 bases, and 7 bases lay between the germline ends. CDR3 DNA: TGTGCCAGCAGTCTCCTGCCCTACAATGAGCAGTTCTTC. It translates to CASSLLPYNEQFF.

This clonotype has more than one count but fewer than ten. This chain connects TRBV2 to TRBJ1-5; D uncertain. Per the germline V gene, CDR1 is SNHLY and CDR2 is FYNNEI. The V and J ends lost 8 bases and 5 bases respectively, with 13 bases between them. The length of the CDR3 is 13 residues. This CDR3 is CASSKQRYQPQHF. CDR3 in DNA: TGTGCCAGCTCTAAACAACGGTATCAGCCCCAGCATTTT.

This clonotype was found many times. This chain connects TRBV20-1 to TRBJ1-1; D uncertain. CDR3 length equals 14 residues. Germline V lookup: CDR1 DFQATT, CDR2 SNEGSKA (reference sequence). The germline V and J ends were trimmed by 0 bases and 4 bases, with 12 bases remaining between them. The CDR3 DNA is TGCAGTGCTAGAGACCCCCCGACTAGCACTGAAGCTTTCTTT. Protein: CSARDPPTSTEAFF.

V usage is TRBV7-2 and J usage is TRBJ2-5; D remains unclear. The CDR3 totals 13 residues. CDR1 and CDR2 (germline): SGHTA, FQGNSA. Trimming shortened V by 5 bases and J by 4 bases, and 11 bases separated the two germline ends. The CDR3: CASSPSSGETQYF. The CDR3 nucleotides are TGTGCCAGCAGCCCGAGTAGTGGAGAGACCCAGTACTTC.

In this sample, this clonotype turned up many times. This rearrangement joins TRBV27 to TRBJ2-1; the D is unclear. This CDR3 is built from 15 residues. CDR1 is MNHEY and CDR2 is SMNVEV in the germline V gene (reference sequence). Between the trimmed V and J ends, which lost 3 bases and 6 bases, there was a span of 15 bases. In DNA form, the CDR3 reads TGTGCCAGCAGTTTCACAACTACTACCGGCAATGAGCAGTTCTTC. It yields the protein CASSFTTTTGNEQFF.

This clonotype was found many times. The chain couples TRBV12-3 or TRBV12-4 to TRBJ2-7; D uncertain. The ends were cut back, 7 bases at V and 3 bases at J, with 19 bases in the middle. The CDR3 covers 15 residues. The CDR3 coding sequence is TGTGCCAGCAAGAATACTCAGGTTGAAAACTACGAGCAGTACTTC. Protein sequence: CASKNTQVENYEQYF.

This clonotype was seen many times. The CDR3 loop reads CASQIDNYEQYF. Written as DNA, the CDR3 is TGTGCCAGCCAGATAGATAACTACGAGCAGTACTTC. The gene calls are TRBV25-1 and TRBJ2-7; D is uncertain. This CDR3 spans 12 amino acids. Germline CDR1 reads MGHDK; CDR2 reads SYGVNS. V was shortened by 8 bases and J by 3 bases, with 11 bases between the two germline ends.

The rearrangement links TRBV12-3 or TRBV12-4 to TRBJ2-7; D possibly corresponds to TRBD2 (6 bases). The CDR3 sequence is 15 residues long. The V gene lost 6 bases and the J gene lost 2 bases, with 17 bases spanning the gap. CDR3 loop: CASSGGGTGTYEQYF. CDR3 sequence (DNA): TGTGCCAGCAGCGGCGGAGGGACGGGAACCTACGAGCAGTACTTC.

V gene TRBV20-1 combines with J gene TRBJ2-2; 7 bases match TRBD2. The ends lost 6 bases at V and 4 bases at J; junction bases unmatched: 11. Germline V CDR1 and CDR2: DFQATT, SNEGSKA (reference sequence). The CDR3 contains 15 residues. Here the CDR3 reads CSAHQGGAGTGELFF. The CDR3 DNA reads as TGCAGTGCCCACCAGGGAGGGGCGGGCACCGGGGAGCTGTTTTTT.

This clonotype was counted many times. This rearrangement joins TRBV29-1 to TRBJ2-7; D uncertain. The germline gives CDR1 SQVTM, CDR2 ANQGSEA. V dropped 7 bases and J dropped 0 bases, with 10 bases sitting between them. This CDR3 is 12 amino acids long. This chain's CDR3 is CSALTGSYEQYF. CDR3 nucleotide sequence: TGCAGCGCCTTGACTGGCTCCTACGAGCAGTACTTC.

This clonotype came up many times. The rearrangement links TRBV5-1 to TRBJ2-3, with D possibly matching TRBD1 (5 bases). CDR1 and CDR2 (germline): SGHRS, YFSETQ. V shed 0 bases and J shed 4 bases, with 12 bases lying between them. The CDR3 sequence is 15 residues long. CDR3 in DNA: TGCGCCAGCAGCTTGGGACAGAAGGCATCAGATACGCAGTATTTT. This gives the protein CASSLGQKASDTQYF.